The next 10 T cell receptor beta chains were all read from a single sample in a study of beta chain features in type 1 diabetes. What was sequenced were expressed TCRB transcripts, since all of the isolated RNA had been reverse transcribed. Produced via immunoSEQ multiplex PCR; TCRdb's table is partial and in-frame only. In the table there are about 140,000 clones, about 9.7% of which are singletons. The sample was central memory CD4+ T cells from blood. These receptors were collected from a middle-aged woman in good health.

This clone was observed a few times. J is TRBJ2-7 and V is TRBV4-3, with D possibly matching TRBD1 (5 bases). The CDR3 contains 16 residues. Trimming stripped 0 bases from V and 3 bases from J, with 15 bases between. CDR1 is LGHNA, CDR2 YSLEER, per germline. The CDR3 DNA reads TGCGCCAGCAGCCAAGATCTACCGACAGTAGGCTACGAGCAGTACTTC. It is translated as CASSQDLPTVGYEQYF.

This sequence joins TRBV7-8 and TRBJ2-2; 8 positions match TRBD1. The CDR3 runs 15 residues. With 5 bases clipped from V and 1 base from J, the junction kept 3 bases outside the gene matches. CDR1 and CDR2 (germline): SGHVS, FQNEAQ. The chain's CDR3 is CASSVQGVNTGELFF. The CDR3 nucleotides read TGTGCCAGCAGCGTACAGGGGGTGAACACCGGGGAGCTGTTTTTT.

The table lists this clone with a few counts. This rearrangement joins TRBV6-5 to TRBJ2-5; possibly TRBD1 for D (8 bases). V gave up 0 bases and J gave up 1 base, with 12 bases separating them. The germline CDR1 and CDR2 sequences are MNHEY and SVGAGI. The CDR3 runs 16 residues. CDR3 nucleotide sequence: TGTGCCAGCAGTTACTCCACAGGGGGGGCCCAAGAGACCCAGTACTTC. This translates into CASSYSTGGAQETQYF.

This clone was seen more than once but under ten times. The J gene is TRBJ2-4, the V gene TRBV6-1, with TRBD1 identical over 8 bases. Germline CDR1 and CDR2: MNHNS and SASEGT. This CDR3 comprises 17 residues. J lost 2 bases, V lost 2 bases, and 8 bases had no gene match. The DNA for the CDR3 is TGTGCCAGCAGTGAACAGGAGACAGGGGAAACCAAAAACATTCAGTACTTC. It is translated as CASSEQETGETKNIQYF.

This clone was recorded a few times. The CDR3 DNA follows: TGCAGTGCTAGCGCCCGGACTGAAGCTTTCTTT. This sequence encodes CSASARTEAFF. The chain is built from TRBV20-1 and TRBJ1-1; D uncertain. Germline CDR1 DFQATT, CDR2 SNEGSKA (reference sequence). V lost 3 bases and J lost 5, with 7 bases in between. This CDR3 contains 11 residues.

The chain links TRBV11-2 to TRBJ2-7; weak D call: TRBD1 (6 bases). V dropped 5 bases and J dropped 6 bases, with 14 bases sitting between them. In germline, CDR1 is SGHAT, CDR2 FQNNGV. The CDR3 is 13 amino acids. Written as DNA, the CDR3 is TGTGCCAGCAGCAGTGACAGGCTTAGCGAGCAGTACTTC. Residues: CASSSDRLSEQYF. Based on the CDR3 plus reference TRBV11-2 and TRBJ2-7, the full variable domain is EAGVAQSPRYKIIEKRQSVAFWCNPISGHATLYWYQQILGQGPKLLIQFQNNGVVDDSQLPKDRFSAERLKGVDSTLKIQPAKLEDSAVYLCASSSDRLSEQYFGPGTRLTVT.

V gene TRBV20-1 combines with J gene TRBJ1-2; D remains unclear. This CDR3 is 11 amino acids long. V dropped 3 bases and J dropped 6 bases, with 8 bases sitting between them. The V gene's germline CDR1 is DFQATT and CDR2 SNEGSKA (reference sequence). Written as DNA, the CDR3 is TGCAGTGCTAGTTTAATTGATGGCTACACCTTC. Protein product: CSASLIDGYTF.

This clone has more than one count but fewer than ten. The gene calls are TRBV7-2 and TRBJ2-7; D is uncertain. The CDR3 runs 13 residues. Germline CDR1 reads SGHTA; CDR2 reads FQGNSA. The germline V and J ends were trimmed by 5 bases and 0 bases, with 8 bases remaining between them. CDR3 region: CASSLPSSYEQYF. CDR3 coding DNA: TGTGCCAGCAGCCTTCCCAGCTCCTACGAGCAGTACTTC.

This clone was seen more than once but under ten times. V is TRBV2 and J is TRBJ2-1, with 7 bases that match TRBD1. CDR3 length: 15 amino acids. The V gene's germline CDR1 is SNHLY and CDR2 FYNNEI. The V segment lost 6 bases and the J segment 4 bases; nucleotides outside the gene matches: 9. CDR3 sequence: CASRIQGSSYNEQFF. The CDR3 nucleotides are TGTGCCAGCAGGATACAGGGGAGTAGTTACAATGAGCAGTTCTTC. Supplemented by reference TRBV2 and TRBJ2-1, the full variable domain reads EPEVTQTPSHQVTQMGQEVILRCVPISNHLYFYWYRQILGQKVEFLVSFYNNEISEKSEIFDDQFSVERPDGSNFTLKIRSTKLEDSAMYFCASRIQGSSYNEQFFGPGTRLTVL.

This chain joins TRBV6-1 and TRBJ2-7, with TRBD1 matching 7 bases. The CDR3 is 15 residues long. V lost 6 bases, J lost 1 base, and 9 bases stayed unmatched. Looked up from germline, CDR1 is MNHNS and CDR2 is SASEGT. CDR3 sequence (DNA): TGTGCCAGCAGAGGGGACAGCGTAAGGTCCTACGAGCAGTACTTC. Protein sequence: CASRGDSVRSYEQYF.